Below are 3 T cell receptor beta chains sequenced from a single sample in a study of blood T cell repertoires in COVID-19. Repertoires were generated with immunoSEQ multiplex PCR, while TCRdb's copy carries only in-frame clones and drops some. The table shows about 230,000 clones, with over 75% occurring only once. Sample: peripheral blood. The receptors here all came from a man aged 50-60 years with COVID-19, enrolled during active disease.

This clone is a singleton in its sample. The same CDR3 arises from other DNA sequences in this sample as well. The chain recombines TRBV5-4 with TRBJ2-5; 8 bases match TRBD2. Germline CDR1 is SGHNT and CDR2 is YYREEE (reference sequence). The CDR3 runs to 15 residues. The V gene end was trimmed by 4 bases and the J gene end by 4 bases; junction bases not matched to a gene: 9. This CDR3 reads CASSPGGGRGETQYF. For the CDR3, the DNA is TGTGCCAGCAGCCCCGGGGGGGGGCGAGGAGAGACCCAGTACTTC.

The chain has TRBV5-4 and TRBJ2-1; possibly TRBD1 for D (6 bases). The CDR3 is made up of 13 amino acids. The V gene lost 4 bases and the J gene lost 6 bases, with 11 bases spanning the gap. Germline assignment: CDR1 SGHNT and CDR2 YYREEE (reference sequence). The CDR3 here is CASSQGGTNEQFF. CDR3 nucleotide sequence: TGTGCCAGCAGCCAAGGGGGTACCAATGAGCAGTTCTTC. Full variable domain (remainder filled in from reference TRBV5-4 and TRBJ2-1): ETGVTQSPTHLIKTRGQQVTLRCSSQSGHNTVSWYQQALGQGPQFIFQYYREEENGRGNFPPRFSGLQFPNYSSELNVNALELDDSALYLCASSQGGTNEQFFGPGTRLTVL.

The chain recombines TRBV20-1 with TRBJ1-5, with TRBD1 matching 9 bases. The CDR3 is made up of 18 amino acids. V lost 3 bases and J lost 2; bases outside the gene matches: 14. The germline V gene encodes CDR1 DFQATT and CDR2 SNEGSKA (reference sequence). The chain's CDR3 is CSASRGGTGLERNQPQHF. CDR3 in DNA: TGCAGTGCTAGTCGGGGGGGGACAGGGCTTGAGCGCAATCAGCCCCAGCATTTT.